Below, one TCR beta chain is given with its context. Its antigen is unknown. MiXCR was run by TCRdb on the 5' RACE reads, yielding one entry per CDR3 protein. Among approximately 500,000 distinct CDR3 sequences listed, roughly 15% were seen once. The sample belongs to a study of identical twins. Study results and caveats: Partly confounded zero-insertion analyses could result from invariant MAIT and iNKT cells.

The sample was also linked to a second study, of yellow fever vaccine responses in identical twins.

This sequence originates from a woman aged 18-35 years in good health. Sequenced input: CD4+ T cells sorted from blood.

CDR3 residues: CASSFDRVTNEKLFF. The DNA for the CDR3 is TGTGCCAGCAGTTTCGACCGAGTAACTAATGAAAAACTGTTTTTT. The chain joins TRBV28 to TRBJ1-4; D is undetermined. The germline V and J ends were trimmed by 3 bases and 1 base, with 9 bases remaining between them. Germline V lookup: CDR1 MDHEN, CDR2 SYDVKM. The length of the CDR3 is 15 residues.